The clone carrying this TCR beta chain showed up many times. Its specificity is not known. The germline V and J ends were trimmed by 5 bases and 8 bases, with 16 bases remaining between them. The CDR3 length is 14 residues. Germline values: CDR1 LNHDA, CDR2 SQIVND (reference sequence). This sample is part of a study of CD8 T cells in ankylosing spondylitis. Study results and caveats: Several of the motif variants were reported before in synovial fluid and blood from reactive arthritis. Peripheral blood samples showed relatively rare disease-linked clones, and these clones were CD8+.

Molecular-barcoded quantitative 5'-RACE produced these TCR beta libraries. TCRdb analysed the 5' RACE reads with MiXCR anew, one entry per CDR3 protein. The sample yields around 230,000 distinct CDR3 sequences, around 8% seen once. This chain joins TRBV19 and TRBJ2-1; D ambiguous. The source is a female donor with ankylosing spondylitis or in good health (not recorded which). What was sequenced was blood, either unsorted or a sorted T cell fraction (not recorded which). CDR3 residues: CASSAPSSGHEQFF. In nucleotides, the CDR3 is TGTGCCAGTAGTGCCCCTTCTAGTGGCCATGAGCAGTTCTTC.